The entry that follows covers one T cell receptor (beta chain) sequence. Its matching antigen is unknown. This specimen belongs to a study of T cell responses to AZD1222 COVID-19 vaccine. Whole-study results and caveats: Unmutated variant regions are reportedly the target of nearly half of TCRs that are spike-specific. There were repertoire samples only from the period after the peak T cell response. Clonal diversity was possibly underestimated, and white British individuals and females predominated among donors.

The germline V gene has CDR1 MNHEY and CDR2 SVGAGI. This CDR3 is built from 14 residues. Trimming took off 5 bases at V and 1 base at J, with 10 bases between the two ends. Only in-frame clones appear in the TCRdb table, and some are missing; sequencing was by immunoSEQ multiplex PCR. Of about 180,000 clones listed, around 88% are singletons. The TCR sequence derives from an adult in good health. Sequences were derived from peripheral blood, sampled on day 0 of AZD1222 vaccination. The chain couples TRBV6-5 to TRBJ2-3; tentatively, D is TRBD1 (6 bases). CDR3 sequence (DNA): TGTGCCAGCAGTCCGGACAGCGGCACAGATACGCAGTATTTT. This sequence encodes CASSPDSGTDTQYF.